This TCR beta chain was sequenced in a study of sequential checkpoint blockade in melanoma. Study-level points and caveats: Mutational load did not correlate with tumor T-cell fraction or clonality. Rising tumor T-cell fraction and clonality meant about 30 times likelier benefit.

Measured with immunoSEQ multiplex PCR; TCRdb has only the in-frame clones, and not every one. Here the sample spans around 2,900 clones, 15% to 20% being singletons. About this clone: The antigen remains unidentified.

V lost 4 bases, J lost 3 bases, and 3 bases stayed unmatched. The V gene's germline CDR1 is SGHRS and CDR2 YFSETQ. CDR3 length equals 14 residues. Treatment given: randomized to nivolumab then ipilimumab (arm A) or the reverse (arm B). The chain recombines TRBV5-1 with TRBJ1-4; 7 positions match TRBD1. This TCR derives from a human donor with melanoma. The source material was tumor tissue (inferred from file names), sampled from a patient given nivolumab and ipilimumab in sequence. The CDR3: CASSEGAANEKLFF. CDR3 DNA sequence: TGCGCCAGCAGCGAGGGGGCGGCTAATGAAAAACTGTTTTTT.